This TCR beta chain was found in a study of T-cell reconstitution after alpha-beta-depleted transplantation in children. Study-wide results and limits: It was surviving recipient T cells and thymic progenitors that gave some patients high TCRbeta diversity at day 60. After transplant, at about two months, alpha-beta T cells were reportedly derived from several hundred expanded graft clones. T-cell counts and diversity were attributed mostly to newly produced T cells one year after transplant.

The CDR3 is 14 residues long. V lost 4 bases to trimming and J lost 4 bases; unmatched junction nucleotides: 4. Germline lookup yields CDR1 SGHRS and CDR2 YFSETQ. Preparing the TCRbeta library involved the use of unique molecular identifiers. One entry per CDR3 protein results from TCRdb running MiXCR on the PCR reads. Among roughly 420,000 distinct CDR3 sequences listed, around 15% were seen once. This clonotype showed up just a few times. The target antigen is unknown. The TCR sequence derives from a boy younger than two who had a stem cell transplant for Wiskott-Aldrich syndrome, so the T cells may come from the graft donor. The chain is built from TRBV5-1 and TRBJ2-3; 9 nucleotides align to TRBD1. The sequenced sample was PBMCs, mostly from graft donor cells, obtained 360 days after TCRalphabeta/CD19-depleted stem cell transplant. CDR3 coding DNA: TGCGCCAGCAGCCCGGACAGGGGATCAGATACGCAGTATTTT. This sequence encodes CASSPDRGSDTQYF.